This T cell receptor (beta chain) is drawn from a study of cytomegalovirus exposure and HLA in healthy donors (dated by TCRdb to 2017 to 2019). General notes on the study: An earlier analysis of several hundred of the donors reported over 250 Gb of sequence data and around 120 million unique TCR beta sequences obtained from some 200 million T cells. Donor age, sex, ethnicity and CMV serostatus were compiled together with the repertoire data. The number of donors typed differed by locus, with 629-630 for A, B, C, DRB1 and DQB1, roughly 550 for DQA1, approximately 580 for DPA1, and 450 to 480 for DPB1. Roughly 290 gigabases of sequencing data and 75 million to 85 million unique TCR sequences made up an early release that covered 500 to 650 HLA-typed donors. In a later analysis, previously published TCR beta repertoires from hundreds of donors were re-analyzed and high-resolution HLA genotyping was added so that TCR occurrence patterns could be studied. A later genetic analysis used genome-wide SNP genotypes for about three fifths of the 666 donors, treating that subset as a discovery cohort. A separate validation cohort of 100 to 150 different subjects was used in addition to the 666-subject first cohort. Every discovery cohort repertoire had been produced on one sequencing platform. The study profiled the T cell repertoires of around 700 subjects by immunosequencing and related them to cytomegalovirus serostatus. To predict cytomegalovirus infection status, the study combined high-throughput TCR immunosequencing, statistical association of individual TCRs with disease status, and machine learning. The aim of the study was to test whether cataloging public T cell receptors could identify signatures of past pathogen exposure. Among the approximately 420 genotyped donors, 81% belonged to the genetic ancestry cluster associated with self-reported Caucasian donors. Class I and class II HLA loci were covered by the typing at four-digit resolution. An earlier analysis of 587 of the donors applied high-throughput TCR beta sequencing to assess whether each TCR beta V gene segment acted as functional or pseudogenic. Among about 410 genotyped donors of the cohort, an average of roughly 230,000 unique TCR beta nucleotide sequences was sequenced per donor, of which about 18% were non-productive. Roughly 5 DR-DQ haplotypes were handled as single units for association and clustering because linkage in the cohort was strong. The later analysis used no new phenotypic data to find candidate immune exposures, relying instead on TCR beta sequences and their occurrence across donors.

Results and caveats for the whole study, not just this receptor: In an earlier analysis of some 540 of the donors, most TCR beta V segments appeared in productive rearrangements about 87% or about 30% of the time, broadly matching IMGT annotations. Because the 87-base-pair reads could not distinguish some IMGT-functional V segments, including TRBV6-2 and TRBV6-3, those segments were excluded. Because HLA typing was unavailable for some donors at each locus, only the typed subset was used in association tests. Because counts were too low, roughly 17 rarely observed V segments, including chromosome 9 orphons, were left out of the earlier analysis of a few hundred of the donors. A later genetic analysis reported fewer N-insertions in productive TCRs among donors in an Asian-associated ancestry cluster than the roughly 650-donor mean. Strong co-occurrence of HLA alleles, especially DR and DQ, made assigning TCR associations to individual alleles difficult. A further reported finding was that TCR beta sequences accurately predicted the HLA-A and HLA-B alleles for most subjects in the first cohort. In both the original and validation cohorts, the classifier was reported to diagnose cytomegalovirus status with high specificity and sensitivity. In a later genetic analysis, a missense DCLRE1C variant was associated with V-gene and J-gene trimming of TCR beta chains, and the association was replicated in an independent cohort. In the study, some 160 TCR beta chains were listed as associated with cytomegalovirus. Linkage disequilibrium might explain the correlated functional status among segregating V segments, but an unknown experimental factor could not be excluded. The presence/absence analyses assumed that sequencing depth was roughly uniform across donors, and that assumption may not be true. A cluster of highly shared sequence variants was judged likely to represent a technical artifact of the sequencing pipeline. At a false discovery rate of 0.05, a later analysis linked about 17,000 TCR beta sequences to specific HLA alleles. According to a later analysis, most CMV-associated TCR beta chains appeared to be HLA-restricted, and the HLA associations seemed to be driven largely by CMV exposure. The only immune exposure information available for the cohort was CMV serostatus. Compared with equally common non-associated chains, HLA-associated TCR beta chains in a later analysis were more clonally expanded and had lower generation probabilities. In a later analysis, the rate of TCR association differed among HLA loci, with DRB1 alleles having the most associated TCRs and HLA-C alleles having the fewest. A few of the identified cytomegalovirus-associated TCR beta chains were confirmed in vitro to be specific for cytomegalovirus antigens. In a later analysis, several top co-occurrence clusters were reported to appear linked to parvovirus B19, influenza, CMV and Epstein-Barr virus. Across donors, most TCR sequences were observed very rarely, whereas some public TCRs were present in many individuals. Only TCR beta chains were sequenced in this cohort, and the absence of alpha or paired-chain data limited detectable features. The authors suggested that the approach could potentially be generalized to other disease states and immunological phenotypes.

There are 15 amino acids in the CDR3, from cysteine to phenylalanine inclusive. Of all the DNA, just the CDR3 is kept, 45 bases in frame from base 1. CDR1 SGHVS and CDR2 FNYEAQ were looked up in the germline V gene. Ends trimmed: V by 5 bases, J by 2 bases; bases unmatched to a gene: 7. The cohort comprised around 690 healthy bone marrow donors. All cohort members were sampled while nominally healthy, although unrecorded immune exposures were likely present. The donor was CMV seronegative and was included in the group of 352 seronegative cohort members. A peripheral blood sample was provided by each donor, and peripheral blood mononuclear cells were used for TCR beta sequencing. Genomic DNA extraction from the blood cell samples was performed with the Qiagen DNeasy Blood Extraction Kit. For this clone: Its antigen is unknown. Per-base quality was not reported, and no clone a single base away is much larger than it.

Library preparation employed the immunoSEQ multiplex PCR assay. The multiplex PCR relied on a mix of 60 forward primers for TCR Vbeta segments and 13 reverse primers for TCR Jbeta segments. Amplification of the CDR3 region of rearranged TCR beta genes was performed with a multiplex PCR assay on genomic DNA. The Illumina HiSeq System was used to sequence the amplified TCR beta libraries as 87-base-pair reads. On the study's bioinformatics: In a later analysis, roughly 80 million unique TCR beta chains were counted across the approximately 620 repertoires, and roughly 11 million of these chains were shared by at least two donors. Raw reads were error-corrected and collapsed into unique sequences with a nearest-neighbor algorithm that merged closely related sequences to remove PCR and sequencing errors. V, D and J gene segments were assigned by aligning CDR3 sequences to IMGT reference sequences. For a sequence to be retained, a match of at least six nucleotides was required to both a V gene segment and a J gene segment. Rearrangements were called productive when the CDR3 lacked stop codons and stayed in frame with V and J; all others were non-productive. CDR3 was defined according to IMGT convention as the region running from the second conserved V-encoded cysteine to the conserved J-encoded phenylalanine. The earlier analysis of roughly 590 of the donors excluded sequences that lacked an unambiguous match to a single V gene segment. In an earlier analysis of several hundred of the donors, V segments were called functional above 56.7% productive rearrangements and were called segregating when the between-donor standard deviation exceeded 5%. A statistical classification framework was built for diagnosing cytomegalovirus status from the catalog of TCR beta chain sequences. V and J gene assignment, in a later analysis, came from comparing TCR nucleotide sequences with IMGT/GENE-DB human TR gene sequences. The TCRdist pipeline was used in a later analysis to assign CDR3 sequences and most-parsimonious VDJ recombination scenarios. In a later analysis, each TCR beta chain was defined by its CDR3 amino acid sequence together with its V-gene family, and reads without a unique V-gene family were excluded. In a later analysis, 450 to 600 highly shared, low-generation-probability nucleotide sequences were removed to address suspected cross-contamination and a sequencing artifact. A later analysis calculated a clonal expansion index for each public chain from normalized within-repertoire ranks of inferred template counts. Generation probabilities in a later analysis came from a VDJ recombination model fitted to out-of-frame rearrangements, and those results were checked against IGoR. Hypergeometric tests were used in a later analysis to score TCR-TCR, TCR-HLA and TCR-CMV co-occurrence, with a repertoire-size bias correction applied to the TCR pairs. False discovery rates were estimated in a later analysis by permuting HLA or CMV assignments 20 times. A later analysis grouped co-occurring TCRs with DBSCAN, adding TCRdist sequence similarity when clustering within HLA-allele-positive subsets. For co-occurrence clustering, repertoires with fewer than 30,000 or more than 120,000 public chains were excluded, along with roughly five repertoires with anomalous nucleotide sharing. TCRdb took this table from immuneACCESS and kept in-frame rearrangements with V and J called. Such tables lack part of the clones; where checked against another copy, unresolved V genes explain under half of the gap, and the rest is unexplained. The V and J calls and clone size were taken over from that table, and D and trimming were inferred from the DNA. In this sample the table shows under 200,000 clones, 76% of which occur a single time. Jointly, the top ten make up approximately 0.76% of the sample.

Recombination linked TRBV7-6 to TRBJ2-3; 7 bases in the middle match TRBD1. Sample: PBMCs. This sequence was found in a female donor in good health and CMV-seronegative. The sequenced DNA: TGTGCCAGCAGCCCGCACCAGGGGGACACAGATACGCAGTATTTT. It is translated as CASSPHQGDTDTQYF.